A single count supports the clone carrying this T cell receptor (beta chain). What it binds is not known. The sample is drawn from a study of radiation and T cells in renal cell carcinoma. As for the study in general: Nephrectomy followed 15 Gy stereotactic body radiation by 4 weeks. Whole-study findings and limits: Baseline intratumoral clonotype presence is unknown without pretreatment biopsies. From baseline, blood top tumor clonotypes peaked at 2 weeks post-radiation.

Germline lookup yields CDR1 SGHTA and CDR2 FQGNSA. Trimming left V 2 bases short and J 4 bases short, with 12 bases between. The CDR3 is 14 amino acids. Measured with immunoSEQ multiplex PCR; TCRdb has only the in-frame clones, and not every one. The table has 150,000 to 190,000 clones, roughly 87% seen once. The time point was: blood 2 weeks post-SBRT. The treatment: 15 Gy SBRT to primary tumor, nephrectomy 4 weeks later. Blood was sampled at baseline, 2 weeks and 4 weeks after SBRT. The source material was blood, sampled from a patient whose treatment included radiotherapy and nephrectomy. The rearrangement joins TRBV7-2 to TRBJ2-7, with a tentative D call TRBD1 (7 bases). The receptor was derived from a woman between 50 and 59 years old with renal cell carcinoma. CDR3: CASSLTGEDYEQYF. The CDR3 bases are TGTGCCAGCAGCTTAACAGGGGAGGATTACGAGCAGTACTTC.